This TCR beta chain was documented in a study of identical twins. Study conclusions and caveats: Fewer insertions characterized abundant cord blood beta clonotypes, whereas memory repertoires showed none.

TCRdb analysed the 5' RACE reads with MiXCR anew, one entry per CDR3 protein. The sample holds roughly 770,000 distinct CDR3 sequences, about 20% seen once. Trimming left V 5 bases short and J 4 bases short, with 14 bases between. The CDR3 extends over 13 amino acids. Germline CDR1 and CDR2: DFQATT and SNEGSKA (reference sequence). With respect to this clonotype: Its cognate antigen is unknown.

This same sample was also part of a study on T cells expressing NK-cell markers. This second study notes: The same clonotypes also predominated in the CD3+CD56-NKG2C+ fraction of a few donors.

V is TRBV20-1 and J is TRBJ1-1; D is unclear. The sequence was obtained from a young woman in good health. Sequences were obtained from PBMCs. DNA of the CDR3: TGCAGTGCTCGCCCTCCCCGAGTCACTGAAGCTTTCTTT. Protein product: CSARPPRVTEAFF.